These T cell receptor beta chains were read from a single sample in a study of blood T cell repertoires in COVID-19. Produced via immunoSEQ multiplex PCR; TCRdb's table is partial and in-frame only. The sample has about 130,000 clones; 87% are singletons. The material sequenced was peripheral blood. The source of these receptors is a man over 45 with active COVID-19. Each CDR3 is given with its conserved first and last residue. The D gene is left open where the match is weak. Size tells how often a clone was seen (once, few, many) or the class of an expanded clone, and some rows leave it out.

d_call	v_call	clone_size	cdr3_length	j_call	cdr3_aa	cdr3_nt
TRBD1	TRBV29-1	.	14	TRBJ1-5	CSAANDRGGQPQHF	TGCAGCGCGGCGAACGACAGGGGAGGTCAGCCCCAGCATTTT
TRBD1	TRBV19	.	14	TRBJ2-7	CASSPGQGPYEQYF	TGTGCCAGTAGTCCGGGACAGGGCCCCTACGAGCAGTACTTC
.	TRBV27	.	14	TRBJ1-5	CASSPRVLNQPQHF	TGTGCCAGCAGTCCTCGGGTCCTCAATCAGCCCCAGCATTTT
.	TRBV4-1	.	16	TRBJ2-7	CASSQVGTFPSYEQYF	TGCGCCAGCAGCCAAGTGGGGACATTCCCCTCCTACGAGCAGTACTTC
.	TRBV6-5	.	12	TRBJ2-1	CAHSPGGGEQFF	TGTGCCCACTCGCCGGGGGGCGGTGAGCAGTTCTTC
TRBD1	TRBV6-2/TRBV6-3	.	20	TRBJ2-7	CASSKGKRDRILRGPYEQYF	TGTGCCAGCAGTAAGGGAAAGAGGGACAGAATTCTTCGCGGGCCATACGAGCAGTACTTC
.	TRBV4-2	many	14	TRBJ2-5	CASSPGLTQETQYF	TGTGCCAGCAGCCCGGGACTGACTCAAGAGACCCAGTACTTC
TRBD2	TRBV2	.	14	TRBJ2-3	CASRDREVTDTQYF	TGTGCCAGCAGGGATCGGGAGGTCACAGATACGCAGTATTTT
TRBD1	TRBV30	.	15	TRBJ1-4	CAWSPGTGGDEKLFF	TGTGCCTGGAGCCCCGGGACAGGGGGTGACGAAAAACTGTTTTTT
.	TRBV27	.	14	TRBJ1-6	CASSDSADNSPLHF	TGTGCCAGCAGTGACAGCGCGGACAATTCACCCCTCCACTTT
.	TRBV6-2/TRBV6-3	.	16	TRBJ2-3	CASSYRTSPRADTQYF	TGTGCCAGCAGTTACCGAACCTCGCCTCGAGCAGATACGCAGTATTTT
.	TRBV19	.	14	TRBJ2-2	CASRKQGDTGELFF	TGTGCCAGTAGGAAACAGGGAGACACCGGGGAGCTGTTTTTT
TRBD1	TRBV29-1	few	17	TRBJ1-1	CSVVSRRQGIFLDEAFF	TGCAGCGTTGTGAGTAGGCGACAGGGGATCTTTTTGGATGAAGCTTTCTTT
TRBD1	TRBV19	few	16	TRBJ2-5	CASSISAQGAQETQYF	TGTGCCAGTAGTATTTCGGCGCAGGGGGCACAAGAGACCCAGTACTTC
.	TRBV7-2	.	15	TRBJ1-2	CASSLGQLRPYGYTF	TGTGCCAGCAGCTTAGGACAGCTAAGGCCCTATGGCTACACCTTC
TRBD2	TRBV27	.	16	TRBJ2-7	CASSFQAGVPSYEQYF	TGTGCCAGCAGTTTTCAAGCGGGGGTCCCCTCCTACGAGCAGTACTTC
TRBD1	TRBV5-4	.	13	TRBJ1-1	CASSPRQGTEAFF	TGTGCCAGCAGCCCCAGACAGGGGACTGAAGCTTTCTTT
.	TRBV7-9	.	15	TRBJ1-3	CASSLVVLSGNTIYF	TGTGCCAGCAGCTTAGTCGTACTCTCTGGAAACACCATATATTTT
.	TRBV21-1	once	14	TRBJ1-2	CASVKRGRGYGYTF	TGTGCCAGCGTAAAAAGGGGGCGGGGCTATGGCTACACCTTC
TRBD1	TRBV30	.	14	TRBJ2-7	CASATGQGSHEQYF	TGTGCCTCCGCGACCGGACAGGGATCCCACGAGCAGTACTTC
.	TRBV20-1	.	12	TRBJ1-2	CSASGDGDGYTF	TGCAGTGCTAGTGGCGACGGGGATGGCTACACCTTC